A single T cell receptor (beta chain) is shown here with its context. Clones were read by immunoSEQ multiplex PCR, and TCRdb kept only the in-frame ones, dropping some. The table shows about 140,000 clones, with approximately 90% occurring only once. The CDR3 totals 14 residues. CDR1 is MNHEY, CDR2 SVGAGI, per germline. V trimming: 8 bases; J trimming: 5 bases; junction bases outside the gene matches: 5. This sample is part of a study of cytotoxic CD8 clonotypes in ibrutinib-treated CLL. Study context: Partial response occurred in approximately 25 patients and complete response in 2; at median roughly 74 months, roughly 15 remained remitted and roughly twelve progressed.

V is TRBV6-5 and J is TRBJ2-5, with 13 bases that match TRBD2. The specimen comprised PBMCs, sampled after 12 months of ibrutinib treatment. The TCR comes from a human donor with chronic lymphocytic leukemia. The CDR3 DNA reads TGTGCCAGCGGACTAGCGGGAGTAACCGAGACCCAGTACTTC. This gives the protein CASGLAGVTETQYF.